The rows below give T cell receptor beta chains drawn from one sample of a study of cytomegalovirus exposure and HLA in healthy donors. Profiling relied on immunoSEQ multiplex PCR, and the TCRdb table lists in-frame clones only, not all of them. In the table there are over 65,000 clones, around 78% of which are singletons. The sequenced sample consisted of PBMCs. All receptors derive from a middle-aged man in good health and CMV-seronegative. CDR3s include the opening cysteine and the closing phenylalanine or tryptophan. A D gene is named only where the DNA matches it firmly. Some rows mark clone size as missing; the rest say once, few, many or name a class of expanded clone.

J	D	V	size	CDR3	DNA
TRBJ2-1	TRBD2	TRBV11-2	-	CASSLAGGPFF	TGTGCCAGCAGCTTGGCGGGGGGGCCGTTCTTC
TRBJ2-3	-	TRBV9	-	CASSVGGAGDTQYF	TGTGCCAGCAGCGTGGGGGGGGCAGGAGATACGCAGTATTTT
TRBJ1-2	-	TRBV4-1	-	CASSQDQAANYGYTF	TGCGCCAGCAGCCAAGATCAGGCAGCCAACTATGGCTACACCTTC
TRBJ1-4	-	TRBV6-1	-	CASGPAQVGKLFF	TGTGCCAGCGGGCCAGCCCAGGTTGGAAAACTGTTTTTT
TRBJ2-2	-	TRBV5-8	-	CASSLSFWGDDTGELFF	TGTGCCAGCAGCTTGTCATTTTGGGGGGATGACACCGGGGAGCTGTTTTTT
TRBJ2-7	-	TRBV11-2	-	CASSLDRGDQQYF	TGTGCCAGCAGCTTAGATAGGGGCGATCAGCAGTACTTC
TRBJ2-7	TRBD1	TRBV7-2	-	CASSPTGGKNEQYF	TGTGCCAGCAGCCCGACAGGGGGCAAGAACGAGCAGTACTTC
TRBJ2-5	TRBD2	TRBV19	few	CASSLGGGETQYF	TGTGCCAGCTCATTGGGCGGGGGGGAGACCCAGTACTTC
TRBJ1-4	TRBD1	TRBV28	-	CASSLFRGREKLFF	TGTGCCAGCAGTTTATTCAGGGGGCGCGAAAAACTGTTTTTT
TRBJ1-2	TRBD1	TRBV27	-	CASSLLGQANYGYTF	TGTGCCAGCAGTTTACTTGGACAGGCTAACTATGGCTACACCTTC
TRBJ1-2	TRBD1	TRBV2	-	CASRPGTAEGYTF	TGTGCCAGCAGACCAGGGACAGCCGAGGGCTACACCTTC
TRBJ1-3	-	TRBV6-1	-	CASRPGGSGNTIYF	TGTGCCAGCAGGCCGGGGGGGAGTGGAAACACCATATATTTT
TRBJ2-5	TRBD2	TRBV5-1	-	CASSTGAGPQETQYF	TGCGCCAGCAGCACGGGAGCGGGGCCGCAAGAGACCCAGTACTTC
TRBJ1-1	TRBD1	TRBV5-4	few	CASSLPGQQNTEAFF	TGTGCCAGCAGCTTGCCGGGACAGCAGAACACTGAAGCTTTCTTT
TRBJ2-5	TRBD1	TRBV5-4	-	CASSPGQAETQYF	TGTGCCAGCAGCCCTGGACAGGCAGAGACCCAGTACTTC
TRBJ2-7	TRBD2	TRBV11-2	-	CASSSSGRGGEQYF	TGTGCCAGCAGTTCTAGCGGGAGAGGGGGCGAGCAGTACTTC
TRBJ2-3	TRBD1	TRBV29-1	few	CSVEFVTGQHVGTDTQSF	TGCAGCGTTGAGTTTGTAACGGGACAGCATGTGGGCACAGATACGCAGTCTTTT
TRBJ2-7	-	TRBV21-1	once	CASRYRDRGPNEQYF	TGTGCCAGCAGATACCGGGACAGGGGACCCAACGAGCAGTACTTC
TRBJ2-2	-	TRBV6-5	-	CASSYGSGELFF	TGTGCCAGCAGTTATGGCTCCGGGGAGCTGTTTTTT
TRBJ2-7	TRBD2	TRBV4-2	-	CASSPQPGLGNNEQYF	TGTGCCAGCAGCCCACAGCCGGGACTAGGCAATAACGAGCAGTACTTC
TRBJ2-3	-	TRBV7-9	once	CASSLGGLADGTDTQYF	TGTGCCAGCAGCTTAGGGGGGCTAGCAGACGGCACAGATACGCAGTATTTT
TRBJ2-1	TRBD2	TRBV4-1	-	CASSQGPWGRAYNEQFF	TGCGCCAGCAGCCAAGGACCTTGGGGGAGGGCCTACAATGAGCAGTTCTTC
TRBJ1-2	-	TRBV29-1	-	CSVGRGLGGYTF	TGCAGCGTTGGGCGGGGGCTCGGTGGCTACACCTTC
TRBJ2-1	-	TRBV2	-	CASSDRVSYNEQFF	TGTGCCAGCAGTGACAGGGTGTCCTACAATGAGCAGTTCTTC
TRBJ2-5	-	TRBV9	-	CASSPRSGIQETQYF	TGTGCCAGCAGCCCTCGTAGCGGTATCCAAGAGACCCAGTACTTC
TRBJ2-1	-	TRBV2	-	CASLTRAQSYNEQFF	TGTGCCAGCCTAACTAGGGCTCAATCCTACAATGAGCAGTTCTTC
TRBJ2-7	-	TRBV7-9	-	CASSLGWGGPSYF	TGTGCCAGCAGCTTGGGGTGGGGCGGCCCATCGTACTTC
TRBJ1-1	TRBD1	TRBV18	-	CASSQRQGGMNTEAFF	TGTGCCAGCTCACAACGACAGGGGGGGATGAACACTGAAGCTTTCTTT
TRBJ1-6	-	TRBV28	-	CASSPGVALNSPLHF	TGTGCCAGCAGTCCAGGGGTCGCCCTTAATTCACCCCTCCACTTT
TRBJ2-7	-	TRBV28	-	CASRETGTSYEQYF	TGTGCCAGCAGGGAGACGGGTACCTCCTACGAGCAGTACTTC
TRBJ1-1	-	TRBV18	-	CASSPDWGTEAFF	TGTGCCAGCTCACCGGACTGGGGCACTGAAGCTTTCTTT
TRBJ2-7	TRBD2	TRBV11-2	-	CASSRLSGSSYEQYF	TGTGCCAGCAGCCGTCTTAGCGGGAGCTCCTACGAGCAGTACTTC
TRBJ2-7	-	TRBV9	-	CASSVGPQGTYEQYF	TGTGCCAGCAGCGTAGGGCCGCAGGGTACCTACGAGCAGTACTTC
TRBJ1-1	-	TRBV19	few	CASSSLMNTEAFF	TGTGCCAGTAGTAGTTTAATGAACACTGAAGCTTTCTTT
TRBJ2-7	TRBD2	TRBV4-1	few	CASSHLTGTSGSYEQYF	TGCGCCAGCAGCCATTTGACCGGGACTAGCGGGTCATACGAGCAGTACTTC
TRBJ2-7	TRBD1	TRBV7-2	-	CASSPHRGAYEQYF	TGTGCCAGCAGCCCCCACAGGGGAGCCTACGAGCAGTACTTC
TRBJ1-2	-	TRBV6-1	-	CASSEPQGYGYTF	TGTGCCAGCAGTGAACCACAGGGCTATGGCTACACCTTC
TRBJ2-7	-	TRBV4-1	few	CASSQGQGSYEQYF	TGCGCCAGCAGCCAAGGGCAGGGTTCCTACGAGCAGTACTTC
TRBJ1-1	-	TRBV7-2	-	CASSYQENTEAFF	TGTGCCAGCAGCTATCAGGAGAACACTGAAGCTTTCTTT
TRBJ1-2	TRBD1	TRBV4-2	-	CASSQDRRENRDRGRSGYTF	TGTGCCAGCAGCCAAGATCGCAGAGAGAACCGGGACAGGGGGCGCAGTGGCTACACCTTC
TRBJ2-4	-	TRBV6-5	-	CASSRTELAKNIQYF	TGTGCCAGCAGTCGGACAGAACTAGCCAAAAACATTCAGTACTTC
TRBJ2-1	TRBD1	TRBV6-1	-	CASSDRQGSFGEQFF	TGTGCCAGCAGTGATCGACAGGGCTCCTTTGGTGAGCAGTTCTTC
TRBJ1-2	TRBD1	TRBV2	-	CASSPGQGTANYGYTF	TGTGCCAGCAGTCCGGGACAGGGGACAGCTAACTATGGCTACACCTTC
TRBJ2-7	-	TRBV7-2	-	CASSLGGAHSYEQYF	TGTGCCAGCAGCTTGGGGGGGGCACACTCCTACGAGCAGTACTTC
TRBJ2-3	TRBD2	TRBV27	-	CASSLARLAGVGTDTQYF	TGTGCCAGCAGTTTGGCCAGACTAGCGGGAGTTGGCACAGATACGCAGTATTTT
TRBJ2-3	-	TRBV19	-	CASSIDPEPSRTDTQYF	TGTGCCAGTAGTATAGATCCCGAACCAAGCCGCACAGATACGCAGTATTTT
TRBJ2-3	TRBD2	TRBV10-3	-	CAISEGEGTGTQYF	TGTGCCATCAGTGAGGGGGAGGGCACAGGTACGCAGTATTTT
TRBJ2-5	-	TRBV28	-	CASNHQDWETQYF	TGTGCCAGCAATCACCAGGATTGGGAGACCCAGTACTTC
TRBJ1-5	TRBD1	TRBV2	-	CASSPTGPGQPQHF	TGTGCCAGCAGTCCGACAGGGCCAGGCCAGCCCCAGCATTTT
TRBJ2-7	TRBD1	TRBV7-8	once	CASSLPQGVDEQYF	TGTGCCAGCAGCTTACCACAGGGGGTGGACGAGCAGTACTTC